These 10 T cell receptor beta chains were all obtained from the same sample, sequenced in a study of cytomegalovirus exposure and HLA in healthy donors. PCR primers comprised 60 Vbeta and 13 Jbeta primers. Libraries were prepared by immunoSEQ multiplex PCR; TCRdb keeps only in-frame clonotypes and omits some of them. The sample has 150,000 to 200,000 clones, 79% seen once; the top ten hold roughly 2%. Sample: PBMCs. These TCRs come from a man between 35 and 55 years old in good health and CMV-seronegative.

This clone turned up a few times. This sequence joins TRBV5-6 and TRBJ1-4, with TRBD1 as a possible D gene (6 bases). Germline values: CDR1 SGHDT, CDR2 YYEEEE. The CDR3 spans 15 residues. Trimming stripped 2 bases from V and 8 bases from J, with 16 bases between. In DNA, the CDR3 is TGTGCCAGCAGCTTTACACACAGGGTTAGGGAAAAACTGTTTTTT. Translated: CASSFTHRVREKLFF.

This rearrangement joins TRBV6-8 to TRBJ1-1; possible D gene TRBD1, 5 bases. This CDR3 has 14 amino acids. Germline CDR1 and CDR2: MNHGY and SAAAGT. V lost 6 bases and J lost 11, with 22 bases in between. CDR3 amino acids: CASRLLGLLLYAFF. The CDR3 nucleotides read TGTGCCAGCAGGCTGCTGGGACTGCTCCTGTACGCTTTCTTT.

This clone occurred a few times. This chain joins TRBV7-2 and TRBJ2-1, with 14 bases matching TRBD2. The CDR3 has 15 amino acids. CDR1 SGHTA and CDR2 FQGNSA come from the germline V gene. V lost 7 bases to trimming and J lost 4 bases; unmatched junction nucleotides: 3. CDR3 protein: CASTRTSGGYNEQFF. The CDR3 DNA sequence: TGTGCCAGCACCCGGACTAGCGGGGGGTACAATGAGCAGTTCTTC.

The rearrangement uses TRBV9 and TRBJ2-5; 9 bases map to TRBD1. The V segment lost 1 base and the J segment 7 bases; nucleotides outside the gene matches: 11. Germline V gives CDR1 SGDLS, CDR2 YYNGEE. There are 16 residues in the CDR3. CDR3 region: CASSVTTGGLGATQYF. CDR3 nucleotides: TGTGCCAGCAGCGTAACGACAGGGGGATTGGGGGCGACCCAGTACTTC.

This clone was counted a single time. The V gene is TRBV4-1, the J gene TRBJ1-6; no clear D gene. The CDR3 has 13 residues. Between the trimmed V and J ends, which lost 3 bases and 10 bases, there was a span of 10 bases. The germline CDR1 and CDR2 sequences are MGHRA and YSYEKL. As DNA, the CDR3 is TGCGCCAGCAGCCAGGGTCGGGTGTCACCCCTCCACTTT. It is translated as CASSQGRVSPLHF.

This clone was picked up one time. V and J are TRBV20-1 and TRBJ1-2; D uncertain. This CDR3 has 10 residues. The V end lost 5 bases, the J end lost 2 bases, and 3 bases lay between the germline ends. In germline, CDR1 is DFQATT, CDR2 SNEGSKA (reference sequence). The CDR3: CSAPNYGYTF. The CDR3 DNA reads as TGCAGTGCTCCAAACTATGGCTACACCTTC.

This chain joins TRBV10-3 and TRBJ2-4, with 7 bases lining up with TRBD2. With 5 bases clipped from V and 2 bases from J, the junction kept 6 bases outside the gene matches. Germline V gene sequence: CDR1 ENHRY, CDR2 SYGVKD. This CDR3 has 15 residues. This chain's CDR3 is CAISLMGGTKNIQYF. For the CDR3, the DNA is TGTGCCATCAGTTTAATGGGGGGGACCAAAAACATTCAGTACTTC.

The rearrangement uses TRBV6-5 and TRBJ2-5; 7 bases match TRBD2. The V gene end was trimmed by 7 bases and the J gene end by 11 bases; junction bases not matched to a gene: 19. CDR3 size: 15 residues. Per the germline V gene, CDR1 is MNHEY and CDR2 is SVGAGI. The CDR3 DNA sequence: TGTGCCAGCACGGCGGTCCGGGCTTCTGTGCGGGAGCAGTACTTC. Its translation: CASTAVRASVREQYF.

The chain employs TRBV27 and TRBJ2-7; a weak D match, TRBD1 (6 bases). Germline V lookup: CDR1 MNHEY, CDR2 SMNVEV (reference sequence). V lost 0 bases to trimming and J lost 2 bases, with 8 bases between them. The CDR3 contains 14 residues. CDR3 nucleotides: TGTGCCAGCAGTTTATCAGGGACAACCTACGAGCAGTACTTC. Protein sequence: CASSLSGTTYEQYF.

Only a few counts were recorded for this clone. One end of the junction fails to match germline, which may point to a read error. The chain combines TRBV5-4 with TRBJ2-4; no reliable D call. CDR1 SGHNT and CDR2 YYREEE come from the germline V gene (reference sequence). The CDR3 is 12 residues long. Here the CDR3 reads CASSLDWNSQYF. The DNA of the CDR3 is TGTGCCAGCAGCTTGGATTGGAACAGTCAGTACTTC.